This TCR beta chain stems from a study of neurological immune-mediated disorders. Study observations and caveats: Private repertoires in all groups were suggested by the finding that expanded clones across subjects shared no CDR3 amino acid sequences.

CDR3 size: 14 residues. V was trimmed by 0 bases and J by 1 base, leaving 6 bases between them. Germline CDR1 and CDR2: ENHRY and SYGVKD. The T cells used for sorted libraries numbered about 970,000, either CD4+ or CD8+. cDNA synthesis was performed by 5'RACE with 10-nucleotide random UMIs. Over 170 million TCR-beta sequences from 15-18 subjects were obtained in each sequencing run. One entry per CDR3 protein, called by TCRdb with MiXCR from the 5' RACE reads. Among some 28,000 distinct CDR3 sequences listed, less than 25% were seen once. There are many counts of this clonotype. Its specificity is not known.

The sequence was collected from a man in his fifties with HTLV-1-associated myelopathy (HAM/TSP). The material sequenced was CD4+ T cells from blood. The chain couples TRBV10-3 to TRBJ2-5; D not resolved. The CDR3 sequence is CAISESGFQETQYF. DNA for the CDR3: TGTGCCATCAGTGAGTCTGGGTTCCAAGAGACCCAGTACTTC.